These 10 T cell receptor beta chains share one sample of origin, sequenced in a study of blood T cells in healthy people across ages. Combining a sample-barcoded 5' primer with a J-beta primer mix, a second PCR ran for roughly 6 to 11 cycles. TCRdb re-called the 5' RACE reads with MiXCR, one entry per CDR3 protein. The data contain 800,000 to 950,000 distinct CDR3 sequences, 25% to 35% of them seen just once; the ten biggest clones take up 10%. These data also formed part of another study, on T cells of mothers and their children.

The specimen was blood. These receptors were taken from a woman aged 40 to 49 in good health.

This clonotype was counted only a few times. The chain couples TRBV4-3 to TRBJ2-1; TRBD1 is a possible D gene (6 bases). CDR3 length: 15 amino acids. The V end lost 1 base, the J end lost 2 bases, and 9 bases lay between the germline ends. Germline assignment: CDR1 LGHNA and CDR2 YSLEER. The DNA for the CDR3 is TGCGCCAGCAGCCAAGGTTGGACAGCCTACAATGAGCAGTTCTTC. Its translation is CASSQGWTAYNEQFF.

J is TRBJ2-1 and V is TRBV20-1; D remains unclear. V gave up 6 bases and J gave up 0 bases, with 12 bases separating them. CDR1 is DFQATT and CDR2 is SNEGSKA in the germline V gene (reference sequence). The CDR3 is 14 residues long. This chain's CDR3 is CSAHRLSSYNEQFF. As DNA, the CDR3 is TGCAGTGCACACCGCTTAAGCTCCTACAATGAGCAGTTCTTC.

Comment on this clonotype: A much larger clone differs by one base, so this may be a read error. The rearrangement uses TRBV19 and TRBJ2-7; D is perhaps TRBD1 or TRBD2 (5 bases each). The better agreement between TRBJ2-5 and the DNA end casts doubt on the J call. The CDR3 is made up of 15 amino acids. Germline CDR1 LNHDA, CDR2 SQIVND (reference sequence). CDR3 residues: CASSIDGDGMKTQYF. CDR3 sequence (DNA): TGTGCCAGTAGTATAGATGGGGACGGTATGAAGACCCAGTACTTC.

The CDR3 sequence: CASSFQLTGSGNEKLFF. The CDR3 nucleotides are TGTGCCAGCAGCTTCCAGTTGACAGGGTCGGGAAATGAAAAACTGTTTTTT. This chain links TRBV5-8 with TRBJ1-4, with 7 nucleotides matching TRBD1. CDR1 is SGHTS, CDR2 YDEGEE, per germline. The CDR3 is 17 amino acids. The J segment lost 5 bases and the V segment lost 2 bases, leaving 12 bases of the junction unmatched.

In this sample, this clonotype turned up a few times. This may stem from a read error, because a much larger clone lies one nucleotide away. The chain employs TRBV6-6 and TRBJ2-1; 7 positions match TRBD1. The V segment lost 7 bases and the J segment 7 bases; nucleotides outside the gene matches: 7. The germline CDR1 and CDR2 sequences are MNHNY and SVGAGI (reference sequence). This CDR3 has 13 amino acids. CDR3 sequence (DNA): TGTGCCAGCAAAGAGGCAGGGGGAAATGAGCAGTTCTTC. Its protein product is CASKEAGGNEQFF.

The chain links TRBV3-1 to TRBJ2-7, with 7 bases lining up with TRBD2. This CDR3 is 15 amino acids long. CDR1 is LGHDT, CDR2 YNNKEL, per germline (reference sequence). V lost 1 base to trimming and J lost 7 bases; unmatched junction nucleotides: 10. CDR3 loop: CASSQGAGEYNEQYF. The CDR3 DNA reads TGTGCCAGCAGCCAAGGGGCGGGGGAGTACAATGAGCAGTACTTC.

This clonotype came up a few times. The genes are TRBV7-8 and TRBJ2-1, with 7 bases fitting TRBD2. The CDR3 has 15 residues. Germline trimming cut 3 bases from V and 0 bases from J; bases unmatched to any gene: 2. The germline V gene has CDR1 SGHVS and CDR2 FQNEAQ. CDR3 protein: CASSFRGDSYNEQFF. CDR3 DNA: TGTGCCAGCAGCTTCCGGGGGGACTCCTACAATGAGCAGTTCTTC.

The V gene is TRBV11-2, the J gene TRBJ2-5; D remains unclear. The CDR3 extends over 15 amino acids. The germline CDR1 and CDR2 sequences are SGHAT and FQNNGV. Trimming stripped 3 bases from V and 2 bases from J, with 13 bases between. The CDR3 reads CASSFADGGQETQYF. DNA of the CDR3: TGTGCCAGCAGCTTTGCAGACGGTGGACAAGAGACCCAGTACTTC. The complete variable domain, with remaining parts taken from reference TRBV11-2 and TRBJ2-5, reads EAGVAQSPRYKIIEKRQSVAFWCNPISGHATLYWYQQILGQGPKLLIQFQNNGVVDDSQLPKDRFSAERLKGVDSTLKIQPAKLEDSAVYLCASSFADGGQETQYFGPGTRLLVL.

The table lists this clonotype with many counts. The chain joins TRBV21-1 to TRBJ2-7; the listed D gene, TRBD1, was not tested against the DNA. TRBV21-1 is an annotated pseudogene. The CDR3 runs 13 residues. CDR3 bases: TGTGCCAGCAGCGGGACAGGGGAGTACGAGCAGTACTTC. Protein sequence: CASSGTGEYEQYF.

This clonotype appeared a few times. This chain connects TRBV2 to TRBJ1-1; unclear D gene. Per germline, CDR1 SNHLY and CDR2 FYNNEI. V was pared by 2 bases and J by 3 bases, with 10 bases between. The CDR3 spans 14 residues. For the CDR3, the DNA is TGTGCCAGCAGTGAAAGGCCGGGCGACACTGAAGCTTTCTTT. Protein: CASSERPGDTEAFF.